Listed below are T cell receptor beta chains from one sample, sequenced in a study of shared clonotypes between healthy human individuals. The table came from immunoSEQ multiplex PCR; TCRdb's copy has only in-frame clones and leaves some out. The sample holds hundreds of thousands of clones, around 96% seen once. The sequenced material came from naive CD8+ T cells sorted from blood. Receptor source: a woman aged 25-40 years in good health. The CDR3 runs from the conserved cysteine through the conserved F or W. The order of the fields is V gene, J gene, D gene, clone size, CDR3 DNA, CDR3 protein. A D gene is named only where the DNA matches it firmly. Clone size is given for some rows only: seen once, a few or many times, or a class if the clone is expanded.

v_gene: TRBV5-4; j_gene: TRBJ2-7; d_gene: -; abundance: -; CDR3nt: TGTGCCAGCAGCCCCGAGGGCGACGAGCAGTACTTC; CDR3aa: CASSPEGDEQYF
v_gene: TRBV7-9; j_gene: TRBJ2-1; d_gene: -; abundance: -; CDR3nt: TGTGCCAGCAGTACCTATGGGGGCGGTGAGCAGTTCTTC; CDR3aa: CASSTYGGGEQFF
v_gene: TRBV27; j_gene: TRBJ2-7; d_gene: TRBD2; abundance: -; CDR3nt: TGTGCCACTTCTAGGGGGACTAGCGGGAATTCCTACGAGCAGTACTTC; CDR3aa: CATSRGTSGNSYEQYF
v_gene: TRBV28; j_gene: TRBJ1-1; d_gene: -; abundance: -; CDR3nt: TGTGCCAGCACCTTTCGGGTGGGGGCCGGCACTGAAGCTTTCTTT; CDR3aa: CASTFRVGAGTEAFF
v_gene: TRBV9; j_gene: TRBJ2-3; d_gene: -; abundance: -; CDR3nt: TGTGCCAGCAGTGCCCCGGGCCCTAGCACAGATACGCAGTATTTT; CDR3aa: CASSAPGPSTDTQYF
v_gene: TRBV30; j_gene: TRBJ2-7; d_gene: -; abundance: -; CDR3nt: TGTGCCTGGAGTTTGAGGGAGAGTACCTACGAGCAGTACTTC; CDR3aa: CAWSLRESTYEQYF
v_gene: TRBV28; j_gene: TRBJ2-7; d_gene: -; abundance: -; CDR3nt: TGTGCCAGCAACCGTGGGCTGCACTACGAGCAGTACTTC; CDR3aa: CASNRGLHYEQYF
v_gene: TRBV6-6; j_gene: TRBJ2-1; d_gene: -; abundance: -; CDR3nt: TGTGCCAGCAGTTCCTTCCCTTACAATGAGCAGTTCTTC; CDR3aa: CASSSFPYNEQFF
v_gene: TRBV28; j_gene: TRBJ2-6; d_gene: TRBD1; abundance: once; CDR3nt: TGTGCCAGCAGCCCTCCTTCCCCAGGGGGCGCTGGGGCCAACGTCCTGACTTTC; CDR3aa: CASSPPSPGGAGANVLTF
v_gene: TRBV5-6; j_gene: TRBJ1-5; d_gene: -; abundance: -; CDR3nt: TGTGCCAGCAGCTGGGCGGGAGGTCAGCCCCAGCATTTT; CDR3aa: CASSWAGGQPQHF
v_gene: TRBV11-1; j_gene: TRBJ2-7; d_gene: -; abundance: -; CDR3nt: TGTGCCAGCAGCTTAGACAGCTCCTACGAGCAGTACTTC; CDR3aa: CASSLDSSYEQYF
v_gene: TRBV7-9; j_gene: TRBJ1-1; d_gene: -; abundance: -; CDR3nt: TGTGCCAGCAGCTTAGGGGGACGAAGTACTGAAGCTTTCTTT; CDR3aa: CASSLGGRSTEAFF
v_gene: TRBV28; j_gene: TRBJ1-5; d_gene: -; abundance: -; CDR3nt: TGTGCCAGCAGCCCCGGGGGGGATCAGCCCCAGCATTTT; CDR3aa: CASSPGGDQPQHF
v_gene: TRBV5-6; j_gene: TRBJ2-3; d_gene: TRBD1; abundance: -; CDR3nt: TGTGCCAGCAGCGATGTCGGGCAGGGGGCGCTTTATACGCAGTATTTT; CDR3aa: CASSDVGQGALYTQYF
v_gene: TRBV6-1; j_gene: TRBJ2-2; d_gene: -; abundance: -; CDR3nt: TGTGCCAGCAGTGTGGCCGATCAGGACATAACGAACACCGGGGAGCTGTTTTTT; CDR3aa: CASSVADQDITNTGELFF
v_gene: TRBV19; j_gene: TRBJ2-1; d_gene: TRBD2; abundance: once; CDR3nt: TGTGCCAGTAGTCTCCTGACTAGCGGGGTTTACAATGAGCAGTTCTTC; CDR3aa: CASSLLTSGVYNEQFF
v_gene: TRBV27; j_gene: TRBJ2-2; d_gene: -; abundance: -; CDR3nt: TGTGCCAGCAACCCCGAGCCCTCGAACACCGGGGAGCTGTTTTTT; CDR3aa: CASNPEPSNTGELFF
v_gene: TRBV29-1; j_gene: TRBJ1-2; d_gene: -; abundance: -; CDR3nt: TGCAGCGTTGAAAGCCCTAACTATGGCTACACCTTC; CDR3aa: CSVESPNYGYTF
v_gene: TRBV13; j_gene: TRBJ2-1; d_gene: TRBD2; abundance: -; CDR3nt: TGTGCCAGCAGCTTAGGGGCAGAGGGAGGGCCAGGCAATGAGCAGTTCTTC; CDR3aa: CASSLGAEGGPGNEQFF
v_gene: TRBV10-3; j_gene: TRBJ2-5; d_gene: TRBD1; abundance: -; CDR3nt: TGTGCCATCAGTGCAGGCCAGGGACAGGAAGAGACCCAGTACTTC; CDR3aa: CAISAGQGQEETQYF
v_gene: TRBV7-9; j_gene: TRBJ2-2; d_gene: -; abundance: -; CDR3nt: TGTGCCAGCAGCCCGGGAGTCGAGCGTACCGGGGAGCTGTTTTTT; CDR3aa: CASSPGVERTGELFF
v_gene: TRBV5-6; j_gene: TRBJ1-4; d_gene: -; abundance: -; CDR3nt: TGTGCCAGCAGCTTGTATGGGGAGGAGGAAAAACTGTTTTTT; CDR3aa: CASSLYGEEEKLFF
v_gene: TRBV5-6; j_gene: TRBJ2-1; d_gene: -; abundance: -; CDR3nt: TGTGCCAGCAGCTTGGGAGACCACTACAATGAGCAGTTCTTC; CDR3aa: CASSLGDHYNEQFF
v_gene: TRBV27; j_gene: TRBJ2-7; d_gene: TRBD2; abundance: -; CDR3nt: TGTGCCAGCAGTCCACTAGCGGGAGGGAGCTCCTACGAGCAGTACTTC; CDR3aa: CASSPLAGGSSYEQYF
v_gene: TRBV27; j_gene: TRBJ2-2; d_gene: -; abundance: few; CDR3nt: TGTGCCAGCAGTTTATTATGGGCCGGGGAGCTGTTTTTT; CDR3aa: CASSLLWAGELFF
v_gene: TRBV28; j_gene: TRBJ2-3; d_gene: -; abundance: -; CDR3nt: TGTGCCAGCAGTTTTCCCGAGGGAAGCGGCCTCGGGACAGATACGCAGTATTTT; CDR3aa: CASSFPEGSGLGTDTQYF
v_gene: TRBV5-1; j_gene: TRBJ2-2; d_gene: TRBD1; abundance: -; CDR3nt: TGCGCCAGCAGCTTGGAGGGGGCTGAGCTGTTTTTT; CDR3aa: CASSLEGAELFF
v_gene: TRBV7-9; j_gene: TRBJ2-7; d_gene: TRBD2; abundance: -; CDR3nt: TGTGCCAGCAGCGACAACAGCGGGAGGGCTGCCCACGAGCAGTACTTC; CDR3aa: CASSDNSGRAAHEQYF
v_gene: TRBV28; j_gene: TRBJ2-7; d_gene: TRBD1; abundance: -; CDR3nt: TGTGCCAGCAGTCCTACAGGGGGGACCTACGAGCAGTACTTC; CDR3aa: CASSPTGGTYEQYF
v_gene: TRBV7-9; j_gene: TRBJ2-5; d_gene: -; abundance: -; CDR3nt: TGTGCCAGCAGCTTAGCCGGAACGCAAGAGACCCAGTACTTC; CDR3aa: CASSLAGTQETQYF
v_gene: TRBV2; j_gene: TRBJ2-3; d_gene: TRBD1; abundance: -; CDR3nt: TGTGCCAGCAGTGAAGGACAGGGAATAGATACGCAGTATTTT; CDR3aa: CASSEGQGIDTQYF
v_gene: TRBV9; j_gene: TRBJ1-3; d_gene: -; abundance: -; CDR3nt: TGTGCCAGCACCCTCGGTTCCTCTGGAAACACCATATATTTT; CDR3aa: CASTLGSSGNTIYF
v_gene: TRBV2; j_gene: TRBJ2-7; d_gene: -; abundance: once; CDR3nt: TGTGCCAGCAGTGAATACGGGAGCTCCTACGAGCAGTACTTC; CDR3aa: CASSEYGSSYEQYF
v_gene: TRBV10-3; j_gene: TRBJ2-1; d_gene: -; abundance: once; CDR3nt: TGTGCCATCAGTGAGGATTGGGAGGGGGCCTACAATGAGCAGTTCTTC; CDR3aa: CAISEDWEGAYNEQFF
v_gene: TRBV7-8; j_gene: TRBJ1-5; d_gene: -; abundance: -; CDR3nt: TGTGCCAGCAGCTACAACAGCGGAGATCAGCCCCAGCATTTT; CDR3aa: CASSYNSGDQPQHF
v_gene: TRBV28; j_gene: TRBJ1-1; d_gene: -; abundance: few; CDR3nt: TGTGCCAGCAGTTTAGGGCCGAACACTGAAGCTTTCTTT; CDR3aa: CASSLGPNTEAFF
v_gene: TRBV11-2; j_gene: TRBJ2-2; d_gene: -; abundance: -; CDR3nt: TGTGCCAGCAGCTTTAATACCGGCCCTCTAGTTACGGGGGAGCTGTTTTTT; CDR3aa: CASSFNTGPLVTGELFF
v_gene: TRBV19; j_gene: TRBJ2-7; d_gene: -; abundance: once; CDR3nt: TGTGCCAGTAGTGTCGCAGGGGTTTCGTACGAGCAGTACTTC; CDR3aa: CASSVAGVSYEQYF
v_gene: TRBV6-5; j_gene: TRBJ2-1; d_gene: TRBD1; abundance: -; CDR3nt: TGTGCCAGCAGTGACGGACAGGGGGTAAATGAGCAGTTCTTC; CDR3aa: CASSDGQGVNEQFF
v_gene: TRBV2; j_gene: TRBJ2-2; d_gene: TRBD2; abundance: once; CDR3nt: TGTGCCAGCAGTGACACTAGCGGGCGGACCGGGGAGCTGTTTTTT; CDR3aa: CASSDTSGRTGELFF